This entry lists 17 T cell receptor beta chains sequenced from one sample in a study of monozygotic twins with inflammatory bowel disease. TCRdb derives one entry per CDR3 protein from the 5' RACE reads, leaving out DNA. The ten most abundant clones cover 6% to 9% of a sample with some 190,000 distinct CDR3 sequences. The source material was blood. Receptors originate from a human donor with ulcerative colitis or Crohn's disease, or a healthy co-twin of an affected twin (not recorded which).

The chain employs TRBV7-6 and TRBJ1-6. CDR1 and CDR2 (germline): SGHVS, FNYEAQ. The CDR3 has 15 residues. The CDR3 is CASSLDPSYNSPLHF.

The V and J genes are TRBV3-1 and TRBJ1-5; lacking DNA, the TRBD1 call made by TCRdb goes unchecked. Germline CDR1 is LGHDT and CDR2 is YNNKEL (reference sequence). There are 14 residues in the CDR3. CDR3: CASAPTGPGQPQHF.

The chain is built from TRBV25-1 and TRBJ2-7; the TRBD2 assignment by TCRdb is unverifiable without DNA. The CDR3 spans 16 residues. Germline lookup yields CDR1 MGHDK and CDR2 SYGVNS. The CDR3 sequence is CASSETAGRSSYEQYF.

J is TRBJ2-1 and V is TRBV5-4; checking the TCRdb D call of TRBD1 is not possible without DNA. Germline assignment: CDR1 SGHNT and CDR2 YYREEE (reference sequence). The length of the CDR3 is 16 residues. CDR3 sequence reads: CASRGGTGSSYNEQFF.

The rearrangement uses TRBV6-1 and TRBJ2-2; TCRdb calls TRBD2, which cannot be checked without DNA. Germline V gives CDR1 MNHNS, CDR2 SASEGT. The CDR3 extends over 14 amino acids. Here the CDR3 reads CASSLRAYTGELFF.

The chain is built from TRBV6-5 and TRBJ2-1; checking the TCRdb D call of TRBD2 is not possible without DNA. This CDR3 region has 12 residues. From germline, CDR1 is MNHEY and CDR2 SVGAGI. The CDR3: CASTNGPNEQFF.

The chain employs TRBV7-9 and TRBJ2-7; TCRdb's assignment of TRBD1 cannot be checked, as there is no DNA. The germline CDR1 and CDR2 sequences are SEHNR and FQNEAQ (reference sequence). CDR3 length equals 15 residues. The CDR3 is CASSPLGTGLGEQYF.

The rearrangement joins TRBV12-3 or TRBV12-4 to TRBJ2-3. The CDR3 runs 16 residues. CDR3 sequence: CASSLWVGASTDTQYF.

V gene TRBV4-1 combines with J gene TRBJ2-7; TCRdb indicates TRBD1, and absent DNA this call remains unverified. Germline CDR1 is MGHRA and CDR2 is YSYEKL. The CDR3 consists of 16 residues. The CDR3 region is CASSLVPGRQTYEQYF.

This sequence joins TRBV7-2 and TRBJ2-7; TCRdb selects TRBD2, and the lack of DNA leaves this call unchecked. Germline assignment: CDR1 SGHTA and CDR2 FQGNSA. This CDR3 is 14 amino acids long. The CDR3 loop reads CASSPLATTYEQYF.

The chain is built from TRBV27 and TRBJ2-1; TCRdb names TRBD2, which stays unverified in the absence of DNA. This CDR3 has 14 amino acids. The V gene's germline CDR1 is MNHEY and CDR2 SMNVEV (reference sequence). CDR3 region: CASSLSSGGAEQFF.

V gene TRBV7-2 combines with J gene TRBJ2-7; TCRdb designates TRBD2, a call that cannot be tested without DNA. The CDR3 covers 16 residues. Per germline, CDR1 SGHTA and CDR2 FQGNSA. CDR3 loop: CASSLAGVALPYEQYF.

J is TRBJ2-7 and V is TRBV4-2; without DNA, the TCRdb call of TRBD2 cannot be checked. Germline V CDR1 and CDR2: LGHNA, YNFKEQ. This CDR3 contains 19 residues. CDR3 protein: CASSQFLPRVGGPSYEQYF.

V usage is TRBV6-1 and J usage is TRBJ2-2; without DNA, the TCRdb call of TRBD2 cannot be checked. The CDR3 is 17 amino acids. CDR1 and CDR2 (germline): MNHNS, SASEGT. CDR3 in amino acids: CASSELLAGGPGGELFF.

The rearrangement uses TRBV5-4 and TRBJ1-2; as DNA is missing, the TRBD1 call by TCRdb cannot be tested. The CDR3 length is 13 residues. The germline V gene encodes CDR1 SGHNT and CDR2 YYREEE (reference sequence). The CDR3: CASMGGLDYGYTF.

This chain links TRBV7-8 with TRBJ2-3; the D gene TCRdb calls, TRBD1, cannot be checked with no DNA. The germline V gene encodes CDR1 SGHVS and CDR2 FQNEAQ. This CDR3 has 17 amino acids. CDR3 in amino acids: CASSVGQEISSTDTQYF.

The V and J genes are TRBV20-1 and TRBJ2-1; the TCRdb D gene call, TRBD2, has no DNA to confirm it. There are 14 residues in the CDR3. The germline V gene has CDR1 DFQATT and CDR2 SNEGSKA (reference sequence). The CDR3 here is CSAVPTNSYNEQFF.